Below are 2 T cell receptor beta chains sequenced from a single sample in a study of T cell repertoires in cytomegalovirus infection. TCRdb re-derived calls from the reads in MiXCR, one entry per CDR3 protein. The sample carries 740,000 or so distinct CDR3 sequences, under 40% recorded once. Material: PBMCs. These receptors all come from a human donor in good health (CMV status not recorded). Some clones in this sample may be carry-over from other donors' samples.

V and J are TRBV6-5 and TRBJ2-6, with no clear D. V was shortened by 2 bases and J by 2 bases, with 16 bases between the two germline ends. CDR1 and CDR2 from the germline V gene are MNHEY and SVGAGI. CDR3 length: 18 residues. CDR3 in DNA: TGTGCCAGCAGTTACCGGCCACCGTCCTTAGCTGGGGCCAACGTCCTGACTTTC. Residues: CASSYRPPSLAGANVLTF.

In this sample, this clonotype turned up many times. V gene TRBV7-2 combines with J gene TRBJ2-1, with 8 bases lining up with TRBD2. V lost 1 base and J lost 6; bases outside the gene matches: 14. CDR1 is SGHTA, CDR2 FQGNSA, per germline. The CDR3 length is 18 residues. For the CDR3, the DNA is TGTGCCAGCAGCTTAGTGAGCTTTGGGTCTAGCGGGTTCAATGAGCAGTTCTTC. Its translation: CASSLVSFGSSGFNEQFF.